This T cell receptor beta chain was captured by sequencing in a study of blood T cell repertoires in COVID-19. Looking at the study overall: Sites across the United States, Italy and Spain contributed samples from acute and convalescent COVID-19. T cells, B-cell-depleted T cells, or PBMCs provided the cDNA or gDNA that served as material.

In germline, CDR1 is SGHDN, CDR2 FVKESK. V lost 3 bases, J lost 4 bases, and 5 bases stayed unmatched. The CDR3 is 15 residues long. As originally analysed: It was from reference gene primer amplification that nucleated cell counts were estimated. Clones were sequenced by immunoSEQ multiplex PCR, and TCRdb holds only the in-frame ones, with some missing. V and J calls and clone size follow that table, whereas D and trimming were derived from the DNA. This sample has 250,000 to 300,000 clones, with about 90% found just once. The TCR was taken from a woman between 50 and 59 years old who had recovered from COVID-19. The chain is built from TRBV14 and TRBJ1-2, with TRBD1 matching over 10 bases. Sequences were obtained from peripheral blood. The CDR3 nucleotides are TGTGCCAGCAGCCAGAGGGACAGGGGTCTCTATGGCTACACCTTC. Residues: CASSQRDRGLYGYTF.